These 32 T cell receptor beta chains were all obtained from the same sample, sequenced in a study of vaccination and CD4 T cells after COVID-19. No antigen is known for these receptors. Sample treatment: roughly ten-day PBMC culture with coronavirus spike peptide pools or control peptides (ViraFEST assay). Cultured CD4+ T cells had their DNA profiled by the Oncomine TCR Beta short-read assay. TCRdb itself ran the PCR reads through MiXCR, one entry per CDR3 protein. Among around 15,000 distinct CDR3 sequences listed, about 52% were seen once. The sample consisted of CD4+ T cells from blood, cultured in vitro, taken before SARS-CoV-2 vaccination. The receptors here all came from a human donor who had recovered from COVID-19.

The chain uses TRBV10-2 and TRBJ2-3; 11 nucleotides match TRBD1. CDR1 is WSHSY, CDR2 SAAADI, per germline. The CDR3 extends over 16 amino acids. The J segment lost 5 bases and the V segment lost 2 bases, leaving 6 bases of the junction unmatched. CDR3 residues: CASSEVVGTGGDTQYF. The CDR3 coding sequence is TGCGCCAGCAGTGAGGTCGTAGGGACAGGGGGAGATACGCAGTATTTT.

The CDR3 protein is CASSVTGNVYEQYF. The CDR3 DNA is TGTGCCAGCAGCGTAACAGGGAATGTCTACGAGCAGTACTTC. The chain joins TRBV11-3 to TRBJ2-7; D perhaps matches TRBD1 (6 bases). Trimming removed 5 bases from V and 3 bases from J, with 14 bases in between. The CDR3 length is 14 residues. Germline CDR1 reads SGHNT; CDR2 reads YENEEA.

This clonotype was counted a few times. The chain recombines TRBV20-1 with TRBJ1-2; TRBD1 matches at 9 bases. The CDR3 sequence is 15 residues long. CDR1 DFQATT and CDR2 SNEGSKA come from the germline V gene (reference sequence). The V gene end was trimmed by 3 bases and the J gene end by 8 bases; junction bases not matched to a gene: 13. The CDR3 is CSARRGMGQGIGYTF. CDR3 coding DNA: TGCAGTGCTAGGAGGGGGATGGGACAGGGTATAGGCTACACCTTC.

In its sample, this clonotype was seen a few times. The genes are TRBV6-1 and TRBJ1-2, with 8 bases that match TRBD1. CDR1 is MNHNS and CDR2 is SASEGT in the germline V gene. CDR3 length equals 13 residues. With 7 bases clipped from V and 8 bases from J, the junction kept 9 bases outside the gene matches. CDR3 bases: TGTGCCAGCAAAGAAGACAGGGGTAACGGCTACACCTTC. Translation: CASKEDRGNGYTF.

This rearrangement joins TRBV12-3 or TRBV12-4 to TRBJ1-6; TRBD1 matches 7 bases. This CDR3 is 12 amino acids long. V was pared by 5 bases and J by 11 bases, with 3 bases of the junction left unmatched. CDR3 nucleotides: TGTGCCAGCAGTAGACAGGGCGCACCCCTCCACTTT. Amino acids: CASSRQGAPLHF.

The gene calls are TRBV6-1 and TRBJ2-6; 7 bases line up with TRBD1. Germline assignment: CDR1 MNHNS and CDR2 SASEGT. V dropped 4 bases and J dropped 3; count of bases not matched to a gene: 9. This CDR3 region has 17 residues. CDR3 residues: CASSAARQGYGANVLTF. CDR3 nucleotide sequence: TGTGCCAGCAGTGCAGCCCGACAGGGTTATGGGGCCAACGTCCTGACTTTC.

This clonotype came up a few times. V gene TRBV7-2 combines with J gene TRBJ1-2; 9 bases are shared with TRBD1. The CDR3 covers 15 residues. Germline CDR1 and CDR2: SGHTA and FQGNSA. V shed 5 bases and J 8 bases; nucleotides not matched to a gene: 12. The CDR3 DNA sequence: TGTGCCAGCAGCGCCCGACAGGGGGTGGTGAGGGGCTACACCTTC. It translates to CASSARQGVVRGYTF.

The table lists this clonotype with a few counts. The V and J genes are TRBV20-1 and TRBJ2-3, with 11 bases lining up with TRBD2. The CDR3 extends over 14 amino acids. Germline V lookup: CDR1 DFQATT, CDR2 SNEGSKA (reference sequence). Here the CDR3 DNA reads TGCAGAGTCCTAGCGGGAGGTTTCACAGATACGCAGTATTTT. Its protein product is CRVLAGGFTDTQYF.

This rearrangement joins TRBV19 to TRBJ2-2; D gene uncertain. The ends were cut back, 3 bases at V and 3 bases at J, with 5 bases in the middle. The germline CDR1 and CDR2 sequences are LNHDA and SQIVND (reference sequence). The CDR3 contains 13 residues. CDR3 amino acids: CASSISHTGELFF. CDR3 DNA sequence: TGTGCCAGTAGTATCAGTCACACCGGGGAGCTGTTTTTT.

This clonotype was seen a handful of times. The J gene is TRBJ2-3, the V gene TRBV20-1; 9 bases match TRBD1. Trimming at V came to 6 bases and at J to 5 bases, leaving 15 bases not matched to a gene. This CDR3 spans 16 amino acids. The germline V gene encodes CDR1 DFQATT and CDR2 SNEGSKA (reference sequence). CDR3: CSALRPWTGDLDTQYF. The CDR3 DNA follows: TGCAGTGCCCTTAGACCGTGGACAGGGGATTTAGATACGCAGTATTTT.

The rearrangement joins TRBV7-2 to TRBJ1-6; D unclear. CDR3 length: 15 amino acids. Trimming took 3 bases from V and 6 from J, leaving 12 bases between them. Looked up from germline, CDR1 is SGHTA and CDR2 is FQGNSA. CDR3 nucleotides: TGTGCCAGCAGCTTGTCTGGACGGAGTAATTCACCCCTCCACTTT. Translation gives CASSLSGRSNSPLHF.

The chain links TRBV29-1 to TRBJ2-2; tentatively, D is TRBD1 or TRBD2 (5 bases each). CDR1 is SQVTM and CDR2 is ANQGSEA in the germline V gene. The CDR3 runs to 14 residues. The V end lost 3 bases, the J end lost 7 bases, and 15 bases lay between the germline ends. The CDR3 DNA reads as TGCAGCGTTGAGTCCGGGACCAAGGGCGGGGAGCTGTTTTTT. Protein product: CSVESGTKGGELFF.

This chain joins TRBV18 and TRBJ1-5, with 10 nucleotides matching TRBD1. There are 14 residues in the CDR3. J gave up 5 bases and V 6 bases, and 4 bases lay outside the gene matches. Germline V gene sequence: CDR1 KGHSH, CDR2 LQKENI. The chain's CDR3 is CASSGQGKDQPQHF. In DNA, the CDR3 is TGTGCCAGCTCGGGACAGGGGAAGGATCAGCCCCAGCATTTT. The complete variable domain, with remaining parts taken from reference TRBV18 and TRBJ1-5, reads NAGVMQNPRHLVRRRGQEARLRCSPMKGHSHVYWYRQLPEEGLKFMVYLQKENIIDESGMPKERFSAEFPKEGPSILRIQQVVRGDSAAYFCASSGQGKDQPQHFGDGTRLSIL.

The V call is TRBV7-9, the J call TRBJ1-2; a weak D match, TRBD1 (5 bases). Germline-derived CDR1 and CDR2 are SEHNR and FQNEAQ (reference sequence). CDR3 length: 13 amino acids. V shed 2 bases and J shed 6 bases, with 10 bases lying between them. CDR3 coding DNA: TGTGCCAGCAGCTTAAGCCAGGGCGATGGCTACACCTTC. Translation: CASSLSQGDGYTF.

The chain joins TRBV11-2 to TRBJ2-5; D is unresolved. The CDR3 sequence is 13 residues long. CDR1 and CDR2 (germline): SGHAT, FQNNGV. V was cut by 7 bases and J by 1 base, with 10 bases left in between. The CDR3 nucleotides are TGTGCCAGCACCTTGAACAGCCAAGAGACCCAGTACTTC. It codes for CASTLNSQETQYF.

This clonotype showed up just a few times. The rearrangement joins TRBV15 to TRBJ1-5; 9 bases agree with TRBD1. Germline loops: CDR1 LNHNV, CDR2 YYDKDF (reference sequence). CDR3 length: 15 amino acids. Trimming at V came to 6 bases and at J to 0 bases, leaving 3 bases not matched to a gene. This CDR3 is CATRGTGHSNQPQHF. The CDR3 DNA sequence: TGTGCCACCAGAGGGACAGGGCATAGCAATCAGCCCCAGCATTTT.

This sequence joins TRBV7-6 and TRBJ1-3, with D unclear. CDR1 is SGHVS and CDR2 is FNYEAQ in the germline V gene. Trimming pared 5 bases from V and 0 bases from J, leaving 14 bases between. This CDR3 spans 16 amino acids. DNA for the CDR3: TGTGCCAGCAGCCCAAGCCCGATGTTCTCTGGAAACACCATATATTTT. Protein sequence: CASSPSPMFSGNTIYF.

This rearrangement joins TRBV12-3 or TRBV12-4 to TRBJ2-5, with 7 bases fitting TRBD1. V lost 8 bases, J lost 5 bases, and 8 bases stayed unmatched. The CDR3 is made up of 13 amino acids. The CDR3 coding sequence is TGTGCCAGCCGATCAGGGGGAAGGGAGACCCAGTACTTC. This codes for CASRSGGRETQYF.

This clonotype was found a few times. This sequence joins TRBV19 and TRBJ1-1; no clear D gene. Germline CDR1 is LNHDA and CDR2 is SQIVND (reference sequence). The CDR3 has 13 amino acids. Trimming took off 3 bases at V and 1 base at J, with 6 bases between the two ends. The CDR3 loop is CASSITANTEAFF. The CDR3 DNA sequence: TGTGCCAGTAGTATTACGGCGAACACTGAAGCTTTCTTT.

This chain links TRBV20-1 with TRBJ2-1; no definite D call. V shed 5 bases and J shed 6 bases, with 11 bases lying between them. CDR3 length equals 12 residues. Germline V gene sequence: CDR1 DFQATT, CDR2 SNEGSKA (reference sequence). The CDR3 bases are TGCAGTGCTGGTCCCCTTGTCAATGAGCAGTTCTTC. Encoded protein: CSAGPLVNEQFF.

This clonotype occurred once. The chain uses TRBV10-1 and TRBJ2-1, with 10 nucleotides matching TRBD2. The germline V gene encodes CDR1 WNHNN and CDR2 SYGVQD (reference sequence). The junction had 10 bases not matched to a gene; V was cut back by 8 bases and J by 6 bases. The CDR3 length is 15 residues. CDR3 DNA sequence: TGCGCCAGCCGGAGCGGGACTAGCGAAACCAATGAGCAGTTCTTC. Amino acids: CASRSGTSETNEQFF.

This clonotype has only a few counts. The chain links TRBV7-9 to TRBJ1-1; weak D call: TRBD1 (5 bases). Germline CDR1 and CDR2: SEHNR and FQNEAQ (reference sequence). The V end was cut by 4 bases, the J end by 1 base, with 16 bases between. The CDR3 sequence is 16 residues long. The DNA for the CDR3 is TGTGCCAGCAGCTACCCCGGGTTGGGGACGAACACTGAAGCTTTCTTT. Residues: CASSYPGLGTNTEAFF. The entire variable domain, with the rest obtained from reference TRBV7-9 and TRBJ1-1, is as follows: DTGVSQNPRHKITKRGQNVTFRCDPISEHNRLYWYRQTLGQGPEFLTYFQNEAQLEKSRLLSDRFSAERPKGSFSTLEIQRTEQGDSAMYLCASSYPGLGTNTEAFFGQGTRLTVV.

The gene calls are TRBV20-1 and TRBJ2-7, with 7 bases fitting TRBD1. Germline V gene data show CDR1 as DFQATT and CDR2 as SNEGSKA (reference sequence). Unmatched junction bases numbered 10, after V lost 5 bases and J lost 3 bases. The CDR3 spans 14 residues. The CDR3 bases are TGCAGTGCTTTCAACAGGGGCGGCGACTACGAGCAGTACTTC. Translating gives CSAFNRGGDYEQYF.

The V call is TRBV7-2, the J call TRBJ1-1; D is ambiguous. This CDR3 spans 15 amino acids. The germline V gene has CDR1 SGHTA and CDR2 FQGNSA. Trimming stripped 0 bases from V and 2 bases from J, with 10 bases between. CDR3 in amino acids: CASSLARTGNTEAFF. The CDR3 coding sequence is TGTGCCAGCAGCTTAGCGCGGACGGGTAACACTGAAGCTTTCTTT. Combining the CDR3 with reference TRBV7-2 and TRBJ1-1 gives the whole variable domain GAGVSQSPSNKVTEKGKDVELRCDPISGHTALYWYRQSLGQGLEFLIYFQGNSAPDKSGLPSDRFSAERTGGSVSTLTIQRTQQEDSAVYLCASSLARTGNTEAFFGQGTRLTVV.

This clonotype was counted between two and nine times. Written as DNA, the CDR3 is TGTGCCAGCAGCTCGAATAGGGGTCTTAGCAATCAGCCCCAGCATTTT. It yields the protein CASSSNRGLSNQPQHF. The chain recombines TRBV7-2 with TRBJ1-5, with a weak D call TRBD1 (5 bases). Germline V gives CDR1 SGHTA, CDR2 FQGNSA. V lost 4 bases and J 0 bases, leaving 13 bases between the germline ends. The CDR3 spans 16 residues.

This clonotype showed up just a few times. This chain connects TRBV6-5 to TRBJ1-1; D unresolved. Looked up from germline, CDR1 is MNHEY and CDR2 is SVGAGI. Trimming shortened V by 6 bases and J by 4 bases, and 12 bases separated the two germline ends. CDR3 size: 13 residues. The CDR3 spells CASSYALGTEAFF. Written as DNA, the CDR3 is TGTGCCAGCAGCTACGCCTTAGGCACTGAAGCTTTCTTT.

The sample holds a few counts of this clonotype. The chain has TRBV19 and TRBJ2-6; maybe TRBD1 (6 bases). V lost 5 bases and J 2 bases, leaving 10 bases between the germline ends. Germline V gene sequence: CDR1 LNHDA, CDR2 SQIVND (reference sequence). The CDR3 sequence is 15 residues long. CDR3: CASSGNRAGANVLTF. The CDR3 DNA follows: TGTGCCAGTAGTGGGAACAGGGCTGGGGCCAACGTCCTGACTTTC.

This chain joins TRBV28 and TRBJ1-5; 10 nucleotides align to TRBD1. Per germline, CDR1 MDHEN and CDR2 SYDVKM. This CDR3 region has 15 residues. Unmatched junction bases numbered 5, after V lost 2 bases and J lost 7 bases. The CDR3 is CASSLRQGARQPQHF. For the CDR3, the DNA is TGTGCCAGCAGTTTAAGACAGGGGGCCCGGCAGCCCCAGCATTTT.

This rearrangement joins TRBV6-1 to TRBJ2-1, with a tentative D call TRBD2 (6 bases). CDR1 is MNHNS and CDR2 is SASEGT in the germline V gene. Trimming pared 7 bases from V and 4 bases from J, leaving 17 bases between. This CDR3 is built from 15 residues. In DNA form, the CDR3 reads TGTGCCAGCACGCGAGGCTTGGGGGGATACAATGAGCAGTTCTTC. Translated: CASTRGLGGYNEQFF.

The chain joins TRBV11-3 to TRBJ2-2; the match to TRBD1 covers 8 bases. The V segment lost 5 bases and the J segment 5 bases; nucleotides outside the gene matches: 13. The CDR3 totals 17 residues. Germline CDR1 is SGHNT and CDR2 is YENEEA. The CDR3 DNA follows: TGTGCCAGCAGCCCCCCCCGTCAGGGGGCAATGACCGGGGAGCTGTTTTTT. Translated: CASSPPRQGAMTGELFF.

This clonotype was detected a few times. The chain couples TRBV19 to TRBJ2-5; TRBD2 is a possible D gene (6 bases). V lost 4 bases and J 2 bases, leaving 11 bases between the germline ends. The germline V gene encodes CDR1 LNHDA and CDR2 SQIVND (reference sequence). This CDR3 is built from 14 residues. The CDR3 loop reads CASSTGTVQETQYF. The CDR3 DNA reads TGTGCCAGTAGTACCGGGACTGTTCAAGAGACCCAGTACTTC. The full variable domain, rest sourced from reference TRBV19 and TRBJ2-5, is DGGITQSPKYLFRKEGQNVTLSCEQNLNHDAMYWYRQDPGQGLRLIYYSQIVNDFQKGDIAEGYSVSREKKESFPLTVTSAQKNPTAFYLCASSTGTVQETQYFGPGTRLLVL.

For the CDR3, the DNA is TGTGCCAGCAGTCACAGGGGTGAAGAGACCCAGTACTTC. It codes for CASSHRGEETQYF. This sequence joins TRBV27 and TRBJ2-5; TRBD1 matches 7 bases. CDR3 length: 13 amino acids. Trimming cost V 5 bases and J 3 bases; bases outside gene matches: 3. CDR1 is MNHEY and CDR2 is SMNVEV in the germline V gene (reference sequence).